The present entry profiles one TCR beta chain with its context. The antigen it binds to is not known. Per-base quality was not reported, and no clone a single base away is much larger than it. The donors were healthy, HIV-negative adults who had no recently reported acute infections or vaccinations. Every donor was a Caucasian adult residing in Nashville, Tennessee, USA. CD4+ T cells were enriched by magnetic negative selection, after which naive cells were positively selected on CD45RA and the negative fraction was taken as the memory subset. Blood was obtained by leukapheresis, after which PBMCs were separated by Ficoll-Histopaque density gradient centrifugation and cryopreserved in liquid nitrogen vapor phase. Purity and quantity of every magnetically sorted T cell population were checked by analytical flow cytometry. From each sorted fraction, genomic DNA was isolated and quantified by UV absorbance on a Nanodrop 2000c.

This entry belongs to a study of shared clonotypes between healthy human individuals (dated by TCRdb to 2018 to 2020). With respect to the entire study: The cohort included three men and a couple of women between 18 and 49 years of age. Per donor, three plates each were used for CD4 naive and CD4 memory, two for CD8 naive, and one for CD8 memory. The study deeply sequenced blood TCR repertoires of five healthy adults to estimate repertoire size and the extent of clonotype sharing between individuals. To increase sequencing depth and limit assay-specific biases, TCR repertoire library preparation and sequencing were carried out by different laboratories using diverse techniques. Per donor, leukapheresis produced somewhere between about 0.8 and 9 billion PBMCs.

The paper's findings and limits, for the study overall: Larger estimated clonotype richness was generally found for naive subsets than for memory subsets. Based on pairwise subsampling, the degree of clonotype sharing among donors was expected to be affected by sequencing depth. Rarefaction of sorted-subset datasets indicated incomplete sequencing despite the large sequencing depth. Only blood was sampled, and tissue TCR repertoires likely differ from those in blood. Sharing across a handful of donors was observed for about 5% of naive CD4, over 3% of naive CD8, over 2% of memory CD4, and 0.4% of memory CD8 clonotypes. Compared with non-shared clonotypes, the clonotypes found in all four sorted-subset donors had higher generation probabilities. The small number of donors limited the genetic and exposure-history diversity represented.

The CDR3 spans 14 residues, from the cysteine through the phenylalanine. This entry keeps only the CDR3 DNA: 42 bases, framed from base 1. V sheds 5 bases and J sheds 3 bases, leaving 13 bases between their ends. From a lookup of the germline V gene, CDR1 and CDR2 are SGHTA and FQGNSA. Using the deep immunoSEQ assay, multiplex PCR amplified TCR CDR3 regions from genomic DNA. Extracted genomic DNA from each cell subset was spread evenly across all wells of several immunoSEQ 96-well plates, with each plate serving as a replicate. For sorted subsets, approximately 200 ng of genomic DNA, equivalent to 25,000 to 35,000 T cell genomes, went into each replicate PCR. Purified libraries were quantified with a Qubit 3.0 fluorometer, sized on a Bioanalyzer 2100, and re-quantified with the KAPA Library Quantification kit. A separate single-read 150-cycle Illumina NextSeq 550 flow cell was used to sequence each immunoSEQ 96-well plate. Per the authors' processing: Because only junctional sequences without quality scores were contained in the immunoSEQ output, filtering matching that applied to full-length reads could not be performed. To assign V/J genes and CDR3, sequences were annotated against IMGT germline references using PyIR, a Python wrapper for IgBLAST v1.9. Reads were filtered out if the reads had weak V/J assignments (E-value above 1e-6), no CDR3, stop codons, out-of-frame junctions, or ambiguous translated residues. A V3J clonotype was defined by an identical inferred V gene, J gene, and CDR3 amino acid sequence. The percentage overlap between two repertoires was calculated by dividing the number of shared unique clonotypes by the size of the smaller repertoire. Richness of each repertoire was evaluated using RTK rarefaction, the Chao1 estimator, and Recon v2.1 estimates of unobserved clonotypes. Generation probabilities for all TCRbeta clonotypes obtained by the gDNA method from a few donors were computed using OLGA. TCRdb stores this immuneACCESS table with in-frame sequences only. Part of the clones is absent; in the studies checked, under half of the shortfall reflects unresolved V genes, and no reason is known for the rest. V and J calls and clone size are given by that table; D and trimming were obtained from the DNA. For this sample the table gives under 1,100,000 clones, of which more than 75% were detected only once. The ten biggest clones cover 0.6% to 0.75% of the sample.

The chain employs TRBV7-2 and TRBJ1-2; the D gene remains uncertain. The receptor comes from a young man in good health. Some clones in this sample may be carry-over from other donors' samples. Sequencing input: memory CD4+ T cells from PBMCs. This sample's cell subset or site label indicates: CD45RA-negative fraction. The encoded CDR3 is CASSPRVSYYGYTF. At the DNA level, the sequence is TGTGCCAGCAGCCCAAGGGTCTCCTACTATGGCTACACCTTC.